The next 14 T cell receptor beta chains were all read from a single sample in a study of blood T cells in healthy people across ages. A second about 6 to 11 cycle PCR used barcoded and J-beta primers. TCRdb re-analysed the 5' RACE reads in MiXCR, keeping a single row per CDR3 protein. The table records 920,000 or so distinct CDR3 sequences, less than 50% of them present only once. Sequencing input: blood. The receptors originated from a woman aged 60-70 years in good health.

On this clonotype itself: A much larger clone is a single base away; this may be a read error. The chain links TRBV29-1 to TRBJ2-3; tentative D call: TRBD1 (5 bases). CDR1 is SQVTM, CDR2 ANQGSEA, per germline. The CDR3 has 14 residues. CDR3 sequence (DNA): TGCAGCGTTAAGGGCCCCCCGACGACAGATGCGCAGTATTTT. Encoded protein: CSVKGPPTTDAQYF.

J is TRBJ2-3 and V is TRBV11-2; the match to TRBD1 covers 7 bases. Per the germline V gene, CDR1 is SGHAT and CDR2 is FQNNGV. This CDR3 spans 17 amino acids. The J segment lost 4 bases and the V segment lost 0 bases, leaving 10 bases of the junction unmatched. Here the CDR3 DNA reads TGTGCCAGCAGCTTAGATCCGACAGGGAATATCGCAGATACGCAGTATTTT. Translating gives CASSLDPTGNIADTQYF.

The chain employs TRBV7-9 and TRBJ2-1, with D perhaps matching TRBD1 or TRBD2 (6 bases each). V lost 1 base to trimming and J lost 8 bases, with 18 bases between them. This CDR3 has 16 residues. In germline, CDR1 is SEHNR, CDR2 FQNEAQ (reference sequence). CDR3 sequence reads: CASSLDGGDYRDEQFF. The CDR3 DNA follows: TGTGCCAGCAGCTTAGATGGAGGGGATTACAGGGATGAGCAGTTCTTC.

The chain uses TRBV3-1 and TRBJ2-1; weak D call: TRBD2 (6 bases). The V gene's germline CDR1 is LGHDT and CDR2 YNNKEL (reference sequence). V was cut by 5 bases and J by 3 bases, with 14 bases left in between. The CDR3 has 15 amino acids. DNA of the CDR3: TGTGCCAGCAGCGGGTTGCGGAGGGGCTACAATGAGCAGTTCTTC. It specifies CASSGLRRGYNEQFF.

The chain is built from TRBV20-1 and TRBJ2-7; the match to TRBD1 covers 9 bases. The junction had 20 bases not matched to a gene; V was cut back by 3 bases and J by 8 bases. The CDR3 totals 17 residues. Per germline, CDR1 DFQATT and CDR2 SNEGSKA (reference sequence). CDR3 amino acids: CSAREKLLGQGGRKQYF. The CDR3 bases are TGCAGTGCTAGGGAGAAATTGTTGGGACAGGGCGGCCGAAAGCAGTACTTC.

This clonotype was seen once. This chain connects TRBV20-1 to TRBJ1-5; no reliable D call. CDR3 size: 16 residues. V lost 2 bases and J lost 0, with 14 bases in between. CDR1 and CDR2 (germline): DFQATT, SNEGSKA (reference sequence). CDR3 coding DNA: TGCAGTGCTAGATCCAGCCCCGCTTATAGCAATCAGCCCCAGCATTTT. Translating gives CSARSSPAYSNQPQHF.

The chain uses TRBV3-1 and TRBJ2-1; possible D gene TRBD2, 6 bases. Germline CDR1 is LGHDT and CDR2 is YNNKEL (reference sequence). The CDR3 runs to 18 residues. V lost 0 bases and J 0 bases, leaving 15 bases between the germline ends. The CDR3 loop is CASSQEPPGLGSYNEQFF. The CDR3 region has the DNA TGTGCCAGCAGCCAAGAGCCCCCGGGACTCGGCTCCTACAATGAGCAGTTCTTC.

This clonotype was detected a few times. The chain uses TRBV13 and TRBJ2-3, with D maybe TRBD1 (5 bases). This CDR3 is 16 amino acids long. The V gene lost 1 base and the J gene lost 0 bases, with 11 bases spanning the gap. Per the germline V gene, CDR1 is PRHDT and CDR2 is FYEKMQ (reference sequence). Here the CDR3 reads CASSLEGSGSTDTQYF. CDR3 nucleotide sequence: TGTGCCAGCAGCTTAGAAGGGTCAGGGAGCACAGATACGCAGTATTTT.

This clonotype was counted between two and nine times. For the CDR3, the DNA is TGCAGCGTTGAAGGACAGGGGGGACCCTACGAGCAGTACTTC. Residues: CSVEGQGGPYEQYF. The chain joins TRBV29-1 to TRBJ2-7, with 9 bases fitting TRBD1. The CDR3 has 14 amino acids. Germline CDR1 and CDR2: SQVTM and ANQGSEA. The ends lost 1 base at V and 2 bases at J; junction bases unmatched: 3.

The chain has TRBV20-1 and TRBJ1-4, with 9 bases aligning to TRBD1. The germline gives CDR1 DFQATT, CDR2 SNEGSKA (reference sequence). The trim removed 7 bases at V and 7 bases at J, leaving 7 bases unmatched. CDR3 length: 13 residues. As DNA, the CDR3 is TGCAGTGTAACCGGGACAGGGTTTGAAAAACTGTTTTTT. It translates to CSVTGTGFEKLFF.

Only a few counts were recorded for this clonotype. V and J are TRBV29-1 and TRBJ2-5; D remains unclear. Germline CDR1 and CDR2: SQVTM and ANQGSEA. The CDR3 sequence is 13 residues long. Between the trimmed V and J ends, which lost 2 bases and 0 bases, there was a span of 7 bases. Here the CDR3 DNA reads TGCAGCGTTGAATTTGGGTACCAAGAGACCCAGTACTTC. This codes for CSVEFGYQETQYF.

This clonotype came up a few times. The chain links TRBV14 to TRBJ2-7, with 11 bases identical to TRBD2. Germline-derived CDR1 and CDR2 are SGHDN and FVKESK. The CDR3 length is 17 residues. The J segment lost 1 base and the V segment lost 1 base, leaving 6 bases of the junction unmatched. As DNA, the CDR3 is TGTGCCAGCAGCCAAGGATCGGGACTAGCGGATTCCTACGAGCAGTACTTC. Its protein is CASSQGSGLADSYEQYF.

The chain couples TRBV5-5 to TRBJ2-5; no definite D call. The end of the DNA aligns better with TRBJ2-7, so the J call may be wrong. This CDR3 has 15 residues. The germline V gene has CDR1 SGHKS and CDR2 YYEKEE (reference sequence). The CDR3 DNA reads as TGTGCCAGCAGCTTGGAAACCGGGCCCGTTGGCGAGCAGTACTTC. It yields the protein CASSLETGPVGEQYF.

The chain recombines TRBV20-1 with TRBJ2-3; weak D call: TRBD1 (5 bases). The CDR3 loop spans 16 amino acids. From germline, CDR1 is DFQATT and CDR2 SNEGSKA (reference sequence). Trimming left V 4 bases short and J 0 bases short, with 17 bases between. CDR3: CSATRQGVRSTDTQYF. CDR3 sequence (DNA): TGCAGTGCTACCCGCCAGGGTGTCCGGAGCACAGATACGCAGTATTTT.